Shown below are 14 T cell receptor beta chains from a single sample sequenced in a study of T cell changes during pregnancy in multiple sclerosis. Measured with immunoSEQ multiplex PCR; TCRdb has only the in-frame clones, and not every one. Among some 20,000 clones listed, 88% were seen once. The material was CD8+ T cells from peripheral blood mononuclear cells, obtained after pregnancy. The receptors here all came from a female donor in good health, enrolled as a control in a pregnancy study.

J is TRBJ2-1 and V is TRBV4-1, with D possibly being TRBD1 (6 bases). The V gene's germline CDR1 is MGHRA and CDR2 YSYEKL. The ends were cut back, 3 bases at V and 1 base at J, with 16 bases in the middle. This CDR3 is built from 17 residues. The CDR3 sequence: CASSQPSGDISYNEQFF. The CDR3 region has the DNA TGCGCCAGCAGCCAGCCCTCAGGGGATATTTCCTACAATGAGCAGTTCTTC.

There are a few counts of this clone. The CDR3 DNA follows: TGTGCCAGCAGCTTATCGGGGGGAACTGAAGCTTTCTTT. Translated, it gives CASSLSGGTEAFF. The rearrangement joins TRBV11-3 to TRBJ1-1; D possibly corresponds to TRBD1 (5 bases). V dropped 2 bases and J dropped 5 bases, with 9 bases sitting between them. CDR3 size: 13 residues. Per the germline V gene, CDR1 is SGHNT and CDR2 is YENEEA.

This chain uses TRBV7-6 with TRBJ2-7; 9 bases match TRBD1. With V trimmed by 5 bases and J by 1 base, 3 bases remained unmatched. The CDR3 consists of 14 residues. Germline CDR1 SGHVS, CDR2 FNYEAQ. The CDR3 is CASSRTGASYEQYF. The DNA of the CDR3 is TGTGCCAGCAGCCGGACAGGGGCGTCCTACGAGCAGTACTTC.

V is TRBV9 and J is TRBJ2-2, with 9 bases aligning to TRBD2. Germline V gene lookup returns CDR1 SGDLS and CDR2 YYNGEE. With 4 bases clipped from V and 4 bases from J, the junction kept 20 bases outside the gene matches. The CDR3 extends over 20 amino acids. CDR3 amino acids: CASSPHTLAGIGVVTGELFF. The CDR3 DNA reads as TGTGCCAGCAGCCCCCATACGCTAGCGGGGATTGGGGTCGTCACCGGGGAGCTGTTTTTT.

This chain connects TRBV7-9 to TRBJ1-2; D remains unclear. This CDR3 spans 14 amino acids. V shed 1 base and J shed 7 bases, with 13 bases lying between them. CDR1 is SEHNR and CDR2 is FQNEAQ in the germline V gene (reference sequence). The CDR3 loop is CASSLGASFPGYTF. The CDR3 DNA reads as TGTGCCAGCAGCTTAGGGGCGAGCTTCCCTGGCTACACCTTC.

V and J are TRBV12-5 and TRBJ2-3; the match to TRBD2 covers 8 bases. The length of the CDR3 is 14 residues. The V gene's germline CDR1 is LGHNT and CDR2 FRNRAP. V was pared by 7 bases and J by 2 bases, with 5 bases of the junction left unmatched. The CDR3 nucleotides read TGTGCTAGTGAGGCGGGGGGTATCACAGATACGCAGTATTTT. Residues: CASEAGGITDTQYF.

J is TRBJ2-3 and V is TRBV7-9; 10 positions match TRBD2. The CDR3 is 18 residues long. V trimming: 5 bases; J trimming: 2 bases; junction bases outside the gene matches: 13. Germline V lookup: CDR1 SEHNR, CDR2 FQNEAQ (reference sequence). The CDR3 loop reads CASSPAGGLAVPTDTQYF. DNA of the CDR3: TGTGCCAGCAGCCCAGCGGGAGGGCTAGCGGTTCCCACAGATACGCAGTATTTT.

J is TRBJ2-5 and V is TRBV7-8; D perhaps matches TRBD2 (7 bases). V was cut by 6 bases and J by 5 bases, with 16 bases left in between. The CDR3 extends over 14 amino acids. Per germline, CDR1 SGHVS and CDR2 FQNEAQ. CDR3 loop: CASRKGGPRETQYF. As DNA, the CDR3 is TGTGCCAGCAGGAAGGGGGGGCCTCGGGAGACCCAGTACTTC.

This sequence joins TRBV18 and TRBJ2-7, with a possible D match to TRBD1 (6 bases). The CDR3 consists of 15 residues. Germline assignment: CDR1 KGHSH and CDR2 LQKENI. V was pared by 4 bases and J by 5 bases, with 18 bases between. The CDR3 protein is CASSRGRGLGNEQYF. In nucleotides, the CDR3 is TGTGCCAGCTCACGCGGCAGGGGTTTGGGCAACGAGCAGTACTTC. Full variable domain (outside the CDR3, taken from reference TRBV18 and TRBJ2-7): NAGVMQNPRHLVRRRGQEARLRCSPMKGHSHVYWYRQLPEEGLKFMVYLQKENIIDESGMPKERFSAEFPKEGPSILRIQQVVRGDSAAYFCASSRGRGLGNEQYFGPGTRLTVT.

V usage is TRBV27 and J usage is TRBJ2-5; 14 bases are a match to TRBD2. Trimming took 5 bases from V and 7 from J; bases not matched to a gene: 9. Per germline, CDR1 MNHEY and CDR2 SMNVEV (reference sequence). This CDR3 spans 16 amino acids. The chain's CDR3 is CASSPGTSGRGSTQYF. Written as DNA, the CDR3 is TGTGCCAGCAGTCCCGGGACTAGCGGGAGAGGTTCGACCCAGTACTTC.

The chain uses TRBV7-8 and TRBJ2-1; TRBD2 is a possible D gene (7 bases). The germline V and J ends were trimmed by 2 bases and 4 bases, with 12 bases remaining between them. CDR1 is SGHVS, CDR2 FQNEAQ, per germline. The CDR3 extends over 15 amino acids. The CDR3 loop is CASSLWGGEYNEQFF. CDR3 in DNA: TGTGCCAGCAGCTTATGGGGGGGCGAGTACAATGAGCAGTTCTTC.

This chain links TRBV10-3 with TRBJ2-1, with 11 bases that match TRBD2. V lost 7 bases and J lost 4; bases outside the gene matches: 12. From germline, CDR1 is ENHRY and CDR2 SYGVKD. There are 17 residues in the CDR3. CDR3 sequence: CAIMTAASGGRYNEQFF. The CDR3 region has the DNA TGTGCCATCATGACCGCGGCTAGCGGGGGGCGGTACAATGAGCAGTTCTTC.

This clone was observed once. The chain has TRBV5-6 and TRBJ2-1; D is perhaps TRBD2 (6 bases). V gave up 4 bases and J gave up 0 bases, with 17 bases separating them. This CDR3 comprises 17 residues. Germline loops: CDR1 SGHDT, CDR2 YYEEEE. CDR3 sequence: CASSPELGLSSYNEQFF. The CDR3 bases are TGTGCCAGCAGCCCGGAGTTGGGACTCAGCTCCTACAATGAGCAGTTCTTC.

CDR3 residues: CASSPYQGSEQYF. CDR3 nucleotides: TGTGCCAGCAGCCCGTACCAGGGGAGCGAGCAGTACTTC. V is TRBV5-5 and J is TRBJ2-7; D is perhaps TRBD1 (6 bases). CDR1 and CDR2 from the germline V gene are SGHKS and YYEKEE (reference sequence). CDR3 length: 13 residues. V was cut by 4 bases and J by 6 bases, with 14 bases left in between.